The 10 T cell receptor beta chains below come from one sample, sequenced in a study of T cells in localized non-small cell lung cancer. Generated by immunoSEQ multiplex PCR, the TCRdb table keeps only in-frame clones and is missing some. Of fewer than 8,000 clones detected, approximately 46% appear once; the ten largest clones hold around 2.6%. Sequenced material: lymph node tissue, taken before any cancer treatment. Source of these receptors: a female donor aged 60 or older with stage I lung adenocarcinoma.

This clone was detected only once. V is TRBV28 and J is TRBJ2-1; D is possibly TRBD2 (5 bases). The ends were cut back, 4 bases at V and 0 bases at J, with 10 bases in the middle. In germline, CDR1 is MDHEN, CDR2 SYDVKM. The CDR3 spans 15 residues. Here the CDR3 reads CASSSPRGSYNEQFF. The DNA for the CDR3 is TGTGCCAGCAGTTCGCCTCGGGGCTCCTACAATGAGCAGTTCTTC.

This clone was seen a few times. The chain recombines TRBV6-7 with TRBJ2-2, with D perhaps TRBD1 (5 bases). TRBV6-7 counts as an open reading frame of uncertain function. Trimming shortened V by 5 bases and J by 0 bases, and 13 bases separated the two germline ends. CDR3 size: 16 residues. The CDR3 DNA follows: TGTGCCAGCAGTGAACCAGGCAGGGCGAACACCGGGGAGCTGTTTTTT. It is translated as CASSEPGRANTGELFF.

Only a few counts were recorded for this clone. CDR3 in amino acids: CASGNLGRVKEKLFF. The DNA for the CDR3 is TGTGCCAGCGGGAACCTTGGACGGGTTAAAGAAAAACTGTTTTTT. The rearrangement joins TRBV6-8 to TRBJ1-4; no definite D call. Germline V CDR1 and CDR2: MNHGY, SAAAGT. Trimming took 8 bases from V and 8 from J, leaving 21 bases between them. This CDR3 region has 15 residues.

The chain employs TRBV7-1 and TRBJ2-5, with D tentatively TRBD2 (6 bases). TRBV7-1 is assigned to the ORF class and has an uncertain function. V lost 5 bases to trimming and J lost 5 bases, with 12 bases between them. This CDR3 region has 13 residues. CDR3 residues: CASSRGLLETQYF. CDR3 DNA sequence: TGTGCCAGCAGCCGGGGACTGCTGGAGACCCAGTACTTC.

The CDR3 is CASSYREGEAFF. Here the CDR3 DNA reads TGTGCCAGCAGTTACAGGGAGGGTGAAGCTTTCTTT. This sequence joins TRBV6-8 and TRBJ1-1, with D unclear. Per germline, CDR1 MNHGY and CDR2 SAAAGT. Trimming shortened V by 2 bases and J by 7 bases, and 8 bases separated the two germline ends. The CDR3 runs to 12 residues.

V and J are TRBV30 and TRBJ2-3, with 10 bases lining up with TRBD2. J lost 7 bases, V lost 3 bases, and 13 bases had no gene match. The CDR3 is 16 residues long. Germline V CDR1 and CDR2: GTSNPN, SVGIG (reference sequence). The DNA for the CDR3 is TGTGCCTGGAGCTCGCTCCTAGCGGGAGCCCCACATACGCAGTATTTT. Translation gives CAWSSLLAGAPHTQYF.

This clone occurred a few times. This chain connects TRBV10-3 to TRBJ2-6; no definite D call. Germline assignment: CDR1 ENHRY and CDR2 SYGVKD. The ends were cut back, 2 bases at V and 1 base at J, with 6 bases in the middle. The CDR3 has 15 amino acids. This chain's CDR3 is CAISEIQSGANVLTF. CDR3 sequence (DNA): TGTGCCATCAGTGAGATCCAATCTGGGGCCAACGTCCTGACTTTC.

The rearrangement links TRBV7-6 to TRBJ1-4; D is uncertain. Germline V lookup: CDR1 SGHVS, CDR2 FNYEAQ. Trimming took 6 bases from V and 0 from J, leaving 11 bases between them. CDR3 length: 15 amino acids. The CDR3: CASREGLATNEKLFF. CDR3 nucleotides: TGTGCCAGCAGGGAGGGTTTGGCAACTAATGAAAAACTGTTTTTT.

In the case of this clone: The germline gene is not matched at one end of the junction; a read error may be the cause. The V and J genes are TRBV11-3 and TRBJ1-2; a weak D match, TRBD1 (5 bases). The CDR3 is 14 residues long. The germline gives CDR1 SGHNT, CDR2 YENEEA. CDR3 region: CVSSKGRSVSGYTF. DNA for the CDR3: TGTGTCAGCAGCAAGGGGAGGAGCGTCTCGGGCTACACCTTC.

This clone was observed a few times. The genes are TRBV11-3 and TRBJ1-5; unclear D gene. The CDR3 is 14 amino acids. V lost 4 bases, J lost 2 bases, and 9 bases lay in between. Germline V lookup: CDR1 SGHNT, CDR2 YENEEA. CDR3 nucleotides: TGTGCCAGCAGCTCCCCTGGGGGCAATCAGCCCCAGCATTTT. Translation: CASSSPGGNQPQHF.